A single sample gave rise to the 14 T cell receptor beta chains below, sequenced in a study of blood T cell repertoires in COVID-19. TCRdb's copy holds only in-frame clones and misses some; the assay was immunoSEQ multiplex PCR. Of about 360,000 clones detected, 65% to 90% appear once; the ten largest clones hold about 7.6%. Sequencing was performed on peripheral blood. These TCRs come from a woman aged 55-69 years with COVID-19, enrolled during active disease.

The rearrangement uses TRBV28 and TRBJ1-3, with a possible D match to TRBD1 (5 bases). The V gene lost 6 bases and the J gene lost 4 bases, with 13 bases spanning the gap. The germline V gene has CDR1 MDHEN and CDR2 SYDVKM. The CDR3 spans 14 residues. The chain's CDR3 is CASRPGGEGNTIYF. The CDR3, as DNA: TGTGCCAGCAGGCCGGGAGGGGAGGGAAACACCATATATTTT. Based on the CDR3 plus reference TRBV28 and TRBJ1-3, the full variable domain is DVKVTQSSRYLVKRTGEKVFLECVQDMDHENMFWYRQDPGLGLRLIYFSYDVKMKEKGDIPEGYSVSREKKERFSLILESASTNQTSMYLCASRPGGEGNTIYFGEGSWLTVV.

This rearrangement joins TRBV10-3 to TRBJ2-3; a weak D match, TRBD2 (6 bases). Germline V gene data show CDR1 as ENHRY and CDR2 as SYGVKD. V lost 4 bases to trimming and J lost 5 bases, with 13 bases between them. The CDR3 consists of 14 residues. The CDR3 protein is CAISGSGRGDTQYF. CDR3 bases: TGTGCCATCAGTGGAAGCGGGCGCGGAGATACGCAGTATTTT.

V gene TRBV5-1 combines with J gene TRBJ2-3; the match to TRBD2 covers 9 bases. This CDR3 contains 16 residues. The V and J ends lost 2 bases and 2 bases, in that order; junction bases with no gene match: 6. Germline V lookup: CDR1 SGHRS, CDR2 YFSETQ. The CDR3 loop reads CASSLTAGGITDTQYF. As DNA, the CDR3 is TGCGCCAGCAGCTTAACAGCGGGGGGCATCACAGATACGCAGTATTTT.

To note about this clone: At one end, the junction sequence differs from germline, possibly due to a read error. V is TRBV6-1 and J is TRBJ2-7, with TRBD2 as a possible D gene (5 bases). This CDR3 has 12 amino acids. Per the germline V gene, CDR1 is MNHNS and CDR2 is SASEGT. The CDR3 spells CASSDEGVLLIF. The CDR3 DNA sequence: TGTGCCAGCAGTGATGAGGGAGTCCTCTTGATCTTC.

The sample holds one count of this clone. This chain links TRBV9 with TRBJ1-4; TRBD1 agrees at 11 bases. CDR1 and CDR2 (germline): SGDLS, YYNGEE. V was pared by 4 bases and J by 7 bases, with 18 bases of the junction left unmatched. CDR3 length: 19 amino acids. The CDR3 region has the DNA TGTGCCAGCAGCCGAGATCCGGGACAGGGGGGAAGCTACGGTGAAAAACTGTTTTTT. Translated: CASSRDPGQGGSYGEKLFF.

The chain is built from TRBV5-1 and TRBJ2-3; D remains unclear. V was shortened by 0 bases and J by 6 bases, with 14 bases between the two germline ends. Germline V lookup: CDR1 SGHRS, CDR2 YFSETQ. This CDR3 region has 15 residues. CDR3 in DNA: TGCGCCAGCAGCTTGGGTACAGTAGACCCGGATACGCAGTATTTT. Its translation is CASSLGTVDPDTQYF.

This clone has more than one count but fewer than ten. Other DNA sequences in the sample encode the same CDR3. V usage is TRBV11-2 and J usage is TRBJ1-2, with 10 bases matching TRBD1. Germline lookup yields CDR1 SGHAT and CDR2 FQNNGV. This CDR3 contains 13 residues. V gave up 5 bases and J gave up 8 bases; unmatched junction bases: 5. CDR3: CASSRQGAEGYTF. As DNA, the CDR3 is TGTGCCAGCAGCCGACAGGGGGCGGAAGGCTACACCTTC. The whole variable domain, remainder taken from reference TRBV11-2 and TRBJ1-2, is EAGVAQSPRYKIIEKRQSVAFWCNPISGHATLYWYQQILGQGPKLLIQFQNNGVVDDSQLPKDRFSAERLKGVDSTLKIQPAKLEDSAVYLCASSRQGAEGYTFGSGTRLTVV.

This chain connects TRBV4-1 to TRBJ1-4; D is unclear. V dropped 0 bases and J dropped 4 bases, with 12 bases sitting between them. CDR1 MGHRA and CDR2 YSYEKL come from the germline V gene. This CDR3 has 16 amino acids. The CDR3 spells CASSQDHRNLNEKLFF. The DNA for the CDR3 is TGCGCCAGCAGCCAAGATCACAGAAACCTTAATGAAAAACTGTTTTTT.

The chain joins TRBV5-1 to TRBJ1-4; 7 bases match TRBD1. V dropped 4 bases and J dropped 8; count of bases not matched to a gene: 8. Germline values: CDR1 SGHRS, CDR2 YFSETQ. The CDR3 is 14 residues long. The CDR3, as DNA: TGCGCCAGCAGCCTCTACAGGGGCCACGAAAAACTGTTTTTT. Translating it yields CASSLYRGHEKLFF.

The gene calls are TRBV7-3 and TRBJ2-3; D is unresolved. CDR3 length: 14 residues. Germline CDR1 reads SGHTA; CDR2 reads FQGTGA. V was pared by 5 bases and J by 0 bases, with 9 bases between. This chain's CDR3 is CASSLYSSTDTQYF. CDR3 DNA sequence: TGTGCCAGCAGCCTTTATTCTAGCACAGATACGCAGTATTTT.

The J gene is TRBJ2-1, the V gene TRBV6-5, with D unresolved. V was clipped by 7 bases and J by 10 bases, with 11 bases between them. The CDR3 totals 11 residues. CDR1 is MNHEY, CDR2 SVGAGI, per germline. The CDR3 DNA is TGTGCCAGCACCCTATTCCGCGAGCAGTTCTTC. Translated: CASTLFREQFF.

The V call is TRBV4-2, the J call TRBJ2-7; the match to TRBD2 covers 7 bases. Germline V gene data show CDR1 as LGHNA and CDR2 as YNFKEQ. Trimming took 0 bases from V and 6 from J; bases not matched to a gene: 8. The CDR3 spans 15 residues. CDR3: CASSQDSSGALEQYF. The CDR3 nucleotides are TGTGCCAGCAGCCAAGATAGCAGCGGGGCTCTCGAGCAGTACTTC.

V gene TRBV4-2 combines with J gene TRBJ2-3, with D hard to call. This CDR3 region has 12 residues. The V and J ends lost 1 base and 11 bases respectively, with 10 bases between them. Germline CDR1 is LGHNA and CDR2 is YNFKEQ. CDR3 sequence reads: CASSQGVGLQYF. The CDR3 DNA sequence: TGTGCCAGCAGCCAAGGGGTGGGCTTGCAGTATTTT.

The rearrangement joins TRBV5-1 to TRBJ2-5; 7 bases fit TRBD1. The CDR3 contains 15 residues. Germline assignment: CDR1 SGHRS and CDR2 YFSETQ. V trimming: 0 bases; J trimming: 2 bases; junction bases outside the gene matches: 4. The CDR3 coding sequence is TGCGCCAGCAGCTTGGCTGGACAGGAACAAGAGACCCAGTACTTC. Encoded protein: CASSLAGQEQETQYF.